These 17 T cell receptor beta chains originate from one sample sequenced in a study of T cell clonality in common variable immunodeficiency. Assay: immunoSEQ multiplex PCR; the TCRdb copy retains only in-frame clones and omits some. The sample is made up of around 52,000 clones, none counted only once. The sequenced sample consisted of peripheral blood mononuclear cells. These receptor sequences come from a person between 18 and 75 years old in good health.

This clone was seen repeatedly, ten times or more. The read comes to an end 3 residues before the CDR3 does, leaving the germline J gene to fill in the end. The gene calls are TRBV6-2 or TRBV6-3 and TRBJ2-3, with 9 bases that match TRBD1. V trimming: 7 bases; J trimming: 0 bases; junction bases outside the gene matches: 11. From germline, CDR1 is MNHEY and CDR2 SVGEGT. This CDR3 comprises 17 residues. Here the CDR3 reads CASTKLRGTGSTDTQYF. Partial CDR3 DNA: TGTGCCAGCACCAAACTCAGAGGGACAGGGAGCACAGATACG.

This clone came up many times. The CDR3 is cut off 3 residues early in the read; its end comes from the germline J gene. The V gene is TRBV6-2 or TRBV6-3, the J gene TRBJ2-5, with D perhaps matching TRBD2 (5 bases). The germline gives CDR1 MNHEY, CDR2 SVGEGT. The V end lost 6 bases, the J end lost 5 bases, and 16 bases lay between the germline ends. The CDR3 consists of 14 residues. CDR3 DNA (partial): TGTGCCAGCAGCGTCGACCGGGGTCCGGAGACC. Protein product: CASSVDRGPET. The whole CDR3 region reads CASSVDRGPETQYF.

This clone came up many times. The read finishes 3 residues shy of the CDR3 end, and the germline J gene is used to complete it. This chain links TRBV29-1 with TRBJ2-5; 10 nucleotides agree with TRBD1. The CDR3 runs 14 residues. Germline V gene lookup returns CDR1 SQVTM and CDR2 ANQGSEA. J was trimmed by 5 bases and V by 5 bases; bases with no gene match: 8. The CDR3 sequence is CSVRQGARGETQYF. CDR3 DNA, as far as it was read: TGCAGCGTTCGACAGGGGGCGCGCGGGGAGACC.

Many counts were recorded for this clone. The CDR3 is cut off 3 residues early in the read; its end comes from the germline J gene. The V call is TRBV7-2, the J call TRBJ2-5, with D unresolved. V lost 5 bases to trimming and J lost 0 bases, with 7 bases between them. CDR1 and CDR2 from the germline V gene are SGHTA and FQGNSA. CDR3 size: 13 residues. CDR3 DNA (partial): TGTGCCAGCAGCCCAATGTACCAAGAGACC. This sequence encodes CASSPMYQET. The full CDR3 protein is CASSPMYQETQYF.

This clone was seen many times. Sequencing ends 3 residues short of the CDR3 end; the germline J gene provides the rest. The genes are TRBV28 and TRBJ2-7; 10 bases match TRBD2. Per the germline V gene, CDR1 is MDHEN and CDR2 is SYDVKM. CDR3 length: 15 amino acids. Trimming at V came to 5 bases and at J to 3 bases, leaving 7 bases not matched to a gene. CDR3 protein: CASSLPGLANYEQYF. The CDR3 bases that were read are TGTGCCAGCAGTCTCCCGGGACTAGCGAACTACGAG.

Many counts were recorded for this clone. The sequenced fragment ends 3 residues before the CDR3 boundary, so the rest is inferred from the germline J gene. The chain couples TRBV18 to TRBJ2-1; no reliable D call. The CDR3 spans 13 residues. Germline V gene lookup returns CDR1 KGHSH and CDR2 LQKENI. V lost 0 bases to trimming and J lost 7 bases, with 7 bases between them. This CDR3 is CASSPPIVNEQFF. CDR3 DNA, as far as it was read: TGTGCCAGCTCACCACCGATAGTTAATGAG.

This clone was found many times. The read is 3 residues too short to cover the CDR3 end, so that end is filled in from the germline J gene. The chain recombines TRBV5-6 with TRBJ1-2; D may be TRBD1 (5 bases). Per the germline V gene, CDR1 is SGHDT and CDR2 is YYEEEE. Trimming took off 3 bases at V and 1 base at J, with 7 bases between the two ends. This CDR3 spans 13 amino acids. CDR3: CASSSDSNYGYTF. The sequenced CDR3 bases are TGTGCCAGCAGCTCTGACAGTAACTATGGC.

This clone was counted at least ten times. The CDR3 end lies 3 residues beyond the end of the read and is filled in from the germline J gene. V is TRBV20-1 and J is TRBJ1-5; D perhaps matches TRBD1 (5 bases). The CDR3 runs to 15 residues. Trimming took 6 bases from V and 5 from J, leaving 20 bases between them. Germline V gene lookup returns CDR1 DFQATT and CDR2 SNEGSKA (reference sequence). Partial CDR3 DNA: TGCAGTGCCAGGACGGGGGGGAGGCTGGATCAGCCC. This encodes CSARTGGRLDQP. Given in full, the CDR3 is CSARTGGRLDQPQHF.

This clone showed up many times. The CDR3 is cut off 3 residues early in the read; its end comes from the germline J gene. The chain recombines TRBV7-8 with TRBJ2-1; D uncertain. V dropped 5 bases and J dropped 0 bases, with 20 bases sitting between them. This CDR3 is built from 18 residues. CDR1 is SGHVS and CDR2 is FQNEAQ in the germline V gene. Incomplete CDR3 DNA: TGTGCCAGCAGCCCTTTTTCGGTCTCCTCCGCCTCCTACAATGAG. Protein product: CASSPFSVSSASYNE. The full CDR3 protein reads CASSPFSVSSASYNEQFF.

This clone occurred many times. CDR3 protein: CAWSQRPEYTEAFF. The CDR3 bases that were read are TGTGCCTGGAGCCAAAGGCCCGAGTACACTGAA. V and J are TRBV30 and TRBJ1-1; D gene uncertain. The read comes to an end 3 residues before the CDR3 does, leaving the germline J gene to fill in the end. The germline V gene has CDR1 GTSNPN and CDR2 SVGIG (reference sequence). CDR3 length equals 14 residues. Trimming took 3 bases from V and 3 from J, leaving 14 bases between them.

This clone has ten or more counts. The CDR3 end falls 3 residues outside the read, so it is completed with the germline J gene. This rearrangement joins TRBV5-6 to TRBJ2-7; 7 nucleotides line up with TRBD1. Germline CDR1 and CDR2: SGHDT and YYEEEE. The CDR3 consists of 13 residues. V trimming: 4 bases; J trimming: 5 bases; junction bases outside the gene matches: 6. The CDR3 reads CASSVRQGNEQYF. The CDR3 bases that were read are TGTGCCAGCAGCGTACGACAGGGAAACGAG. Complete variable domain (other parts from reference TRBV5-6 and TRBJ2-7): DAGVTQSPTHLIKTRGQQVTLRCSPKSGHDTVSWYQQALGQGPQFIFQYYEEEERQRGNFPDRFSGHQFPNYSSELNVNALLLGDSALYLCASSVRQGNEQYFGPGTRLTVT.

This clone was counted many times. With the read ending 3 residues before the CDR3 end, the germline J gene is used to fill in that end. The rearrangement uses TRBV7-2 and TRBJ2-7, with 13 bases identical to TRBD2. From germline, CDR1 is SGHTA and CDR2 FQGNSA. There are 15 residues in the CDR3. The V segment lost 5 bases and the J segment 3 bases; nucleotides outside the gene matches: 4. The CDR3 bases that were read are TGTGCCAGCAGCATTCGGACTAGCGGGAGCTACGAG. Encoded protein: CASSIRTSGSYE. The whole CDR3 reads CASSIRTSGSYEQYF.

This clone was seen many times. The DNA ends 3 residues before the CDR3 does, and the rest of the CDR3 is filled in from the germline J gene. The genes are TRBV20-1 and TRBJ2-7; 11 positions match TRBD2. Trimming cost V 1 base and J 3 bases; bases outside gene matches: 8. Germline V gene lookup returns CDR1 DFQATT and CDR2 SNEGSKA (reference sequence). The CDR3 contains 16 residues. The CDR3 DNA, read in part, is TGCAGTGCTAGAGCTTTTAGTACTAGCGGGAGCTACGAG. It yields the protein CSARAFSTSGSYE. The entire CDR3 sequence reads CSARAFSTSGSYEQYF.

This clone showed up just a few times. The read finishes 3 residues shy of the CDR3 end, and the germline J gene is used to complete it. The V call is TRBV7-9, the J call TRBJ1-1, with a possible D match to TRBD1 (5 bases). V lost 5 bases and J 0 bases, leaving 13 bases between the germline ends. CDR1 SEHNR and CDR2 FQNEAQ come from the germline V gene (reference sequence). The CDR3 is 15 amino acids. The sequenced part of the CDR3 DNA is TGTGCCAGCAGCGGGGAGGACACTTTGAACACTGAA. Translated, it gives CASSGEDTLNTE. From start to end, the CDR3 is CASSGEDTLNTEAFF.

This clone was counted at least ten times. The CDR3 end falls 3 residues outside the read, so it is completed with the germline J gene. The chain links TRBV6-1 to TRBJ2-2; tentative D call: TRBD2 (6 bases). The CDR3 is 15 residues long. Trimming removed 4 bases from V and 5 bases from J, with 14 bases in between. CDR1 is MNHNS, CDR2 SASEGT, per germline. The covered CDR3 bases are TGTGCCAGCAGTGGGGACTCACCGGGGACCGGGGAG. It is translated as CASSGDSPGTGE. Given in full, the CDR3 is CASSGDSPGTGELFF.

This clone was seen at least ten times. The observed sequence ends 3 residues before the CDR3 terminus, with the missing tail filled in from the germline J gene. The chain has TRBV5-1 and TRBJ1-1; weak D call: TRBD1 (5 bases). Germline V gene sequence: CDR1 SGHRS, CDR2 YFSETQ. This CDR3 region has 14 residues. V was shortened by 5 bases and J by 6 bases, with 17 bases between the two germline ends. Incomplete CDR3 DNA: TGCGCCAGCAGTGTCACTGGGCGAGGGGCTGAA. It yields the protein CASSVTGRGAE. The CDR3 reads in full as CASSVTGRGAEAFF.

This clone was counted at least ten times. The read comes to an end 3 residues before the CDR3 does, leaving the germline J gene to fill in the end. V usage is TRBV6-1 and J usage is TRBJ1-4; D is ambiguous. Trimming pared 4 bases from V and 7 bases from J, leaving 19 bases between. This CDR3 has 16 residues. The V gene's germline CDR1 is MNHNS and CDR2 SASEGT. CDR3 sequence: CASSAGDKTAGEKLFF. The CDR3 DNA, read in part, is TGTGCCAGCAGTGCCGGAGACAAAACGGCGGGTGAAAAA.